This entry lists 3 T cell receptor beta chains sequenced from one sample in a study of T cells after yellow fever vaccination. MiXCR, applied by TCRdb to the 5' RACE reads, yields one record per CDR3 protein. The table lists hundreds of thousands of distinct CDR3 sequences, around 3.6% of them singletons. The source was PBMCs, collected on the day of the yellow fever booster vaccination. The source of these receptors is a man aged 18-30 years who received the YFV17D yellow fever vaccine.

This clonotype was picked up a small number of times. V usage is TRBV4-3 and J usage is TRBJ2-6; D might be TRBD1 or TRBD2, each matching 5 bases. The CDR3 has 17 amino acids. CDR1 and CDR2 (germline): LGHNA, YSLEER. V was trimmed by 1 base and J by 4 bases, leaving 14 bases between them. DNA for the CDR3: TGCGCCAGCAGCCAAGGCGTGGGGACGGCCGGGGCCAACGTCCTGACTTTC. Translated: CASSQGVGTAGANVLTF.

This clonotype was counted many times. The CDR3 DNA sequence: TGCGCCAGCAGCGCCCCAGGGGGCTTTGAAGCTTTCTTT. Residues: CASSAPGGFEAFF. The chain joins TRBV5-1 to TRBJ1-1; TRBD1 aligns across 8 bases. Trimming took 4 bases from V and 7 from J; bases not matched to a gene: 6. The length of the CDR3 is 13 residues. From germline, CDR1 is SGHRS and CDR2 YFSETQ.

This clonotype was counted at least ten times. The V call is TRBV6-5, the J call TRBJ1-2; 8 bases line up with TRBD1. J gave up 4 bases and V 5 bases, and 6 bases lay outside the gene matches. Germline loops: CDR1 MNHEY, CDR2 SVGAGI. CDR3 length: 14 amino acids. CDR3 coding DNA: TGTGCCAGCAGTAGAGACGGGACAGGCTATGGCTACACCTTC. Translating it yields CASSRDGTGYGYTF.